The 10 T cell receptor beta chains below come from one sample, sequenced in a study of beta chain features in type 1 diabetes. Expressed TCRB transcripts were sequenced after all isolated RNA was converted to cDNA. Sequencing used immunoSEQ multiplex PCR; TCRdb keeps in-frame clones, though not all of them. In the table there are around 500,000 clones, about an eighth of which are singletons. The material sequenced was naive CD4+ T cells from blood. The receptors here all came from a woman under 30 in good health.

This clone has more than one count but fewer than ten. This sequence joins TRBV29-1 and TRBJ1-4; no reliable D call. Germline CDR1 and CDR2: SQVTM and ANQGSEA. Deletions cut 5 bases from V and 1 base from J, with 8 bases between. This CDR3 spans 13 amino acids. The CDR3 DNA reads TGCAGCGTTAGTAAGGGAACTAATGAAAAACTGTTTTTT. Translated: CSVSKGTNEKLFF.

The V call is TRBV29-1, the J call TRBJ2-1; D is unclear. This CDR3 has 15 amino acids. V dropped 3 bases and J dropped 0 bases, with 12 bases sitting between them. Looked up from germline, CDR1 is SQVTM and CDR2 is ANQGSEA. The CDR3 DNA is TGCAGCGTTGAGGGTACTTCCCGCTCCTACAATGAGCAGTTCTTC. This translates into CSVEGTSRSYNEQFF.

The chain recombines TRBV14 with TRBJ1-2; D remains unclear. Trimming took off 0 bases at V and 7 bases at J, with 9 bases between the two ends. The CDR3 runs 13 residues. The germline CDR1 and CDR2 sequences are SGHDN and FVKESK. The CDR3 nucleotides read TGTGCCAGCAGCCAAGATTGGTATTCTGGCTACACCTTC. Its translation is CASSQDWYSGYTF.

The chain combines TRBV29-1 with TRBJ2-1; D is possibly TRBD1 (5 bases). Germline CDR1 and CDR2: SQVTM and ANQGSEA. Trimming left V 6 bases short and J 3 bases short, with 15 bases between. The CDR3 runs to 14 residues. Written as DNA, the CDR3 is TGCAGCGTCAAGTACAGGTCGGACTACAATGAGCAGTTCTTC. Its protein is CSVKYRSDYNEQFF.

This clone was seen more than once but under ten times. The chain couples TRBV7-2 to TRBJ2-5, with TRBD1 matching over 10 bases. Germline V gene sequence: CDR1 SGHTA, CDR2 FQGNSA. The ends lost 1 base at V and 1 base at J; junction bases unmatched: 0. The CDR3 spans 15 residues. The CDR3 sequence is CASSLGTGGQETQYF. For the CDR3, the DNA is TGTGCCAGCAGCTTAGGGACAGGGGGCCAAGAGACCCAGTACTTC.

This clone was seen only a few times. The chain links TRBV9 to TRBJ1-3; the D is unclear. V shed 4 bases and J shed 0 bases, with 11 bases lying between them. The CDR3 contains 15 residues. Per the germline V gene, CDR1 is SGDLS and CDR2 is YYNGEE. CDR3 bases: TGTGCCAGCAGCTCCACGGGGTACTCTGGAAACACCATATATTTT. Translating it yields CASSSTGYSGNTIYF.

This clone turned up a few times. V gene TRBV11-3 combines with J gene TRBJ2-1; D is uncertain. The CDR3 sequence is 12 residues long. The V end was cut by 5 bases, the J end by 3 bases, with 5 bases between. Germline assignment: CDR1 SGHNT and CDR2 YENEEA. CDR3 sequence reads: CASSHSYNEQFF. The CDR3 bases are TGTGCCAGCAGCCACAGCTACAATGAGCAGTTCTTC.

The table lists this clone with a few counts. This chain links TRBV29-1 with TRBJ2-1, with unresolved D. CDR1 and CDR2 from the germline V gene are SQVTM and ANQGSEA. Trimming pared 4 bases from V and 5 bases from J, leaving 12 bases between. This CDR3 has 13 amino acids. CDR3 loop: CSVVSGPNNEQFF. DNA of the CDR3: TGCAGCGTTGTTTCAGGTCCCAACAATGAGCAGTTCTTC.

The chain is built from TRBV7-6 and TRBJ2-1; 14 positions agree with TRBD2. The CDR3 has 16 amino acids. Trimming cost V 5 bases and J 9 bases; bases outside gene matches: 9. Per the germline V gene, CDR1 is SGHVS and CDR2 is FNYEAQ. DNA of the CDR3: TGTGCCAGCAGCCTAGGGGGACTAGCGGGAGATACTGAGCAGTTCTTC. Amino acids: CASSLGGLAGDTEQFF.

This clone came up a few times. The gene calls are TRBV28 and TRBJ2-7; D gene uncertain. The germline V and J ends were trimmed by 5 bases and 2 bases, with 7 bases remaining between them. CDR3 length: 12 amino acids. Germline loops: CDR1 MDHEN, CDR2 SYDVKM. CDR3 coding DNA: TGTGCCAGCAGTCTGACCCCCTACGAGCAGTACTTC. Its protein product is CASSLTPYEQYF.